The clone carrying this TCR beta chain was observed a handful of times. This entry belongs to a study of patients and donors after allogeneic stem cell transplantation. TCRdb passed the RT-PCR reads through MiXCR, listing each CDR3 protein once. The table has a few thousand distinct CDR3 sequences, around 18% seen once. The V end lost 5 bases, the J end lost 5 bases, and 6 bases lay between the germline ends. The CDR3 sequence is 11 residues long. Germline values: CDR1 GTSNPN, CDR2 SVGIG (reference sequence). This TCR was sampled from a human donor who was either an allogeneic HSCT recipient or a stem cell or donor lymphocyte infusion donor (not recorded which). It is not recorded whose cells these are; they may come from a transplant donor. The genes are TRBV30 and TRBJ1-4; the D is unclear. Sequenced: blood, either unsorted or a sorted T cell fraction (not recorded which). The CDR3 DNA is TGTGCCTGGTCTACGAATGAAAAACTGTTTTTT. Its translation is CAWSTNEKLFF.